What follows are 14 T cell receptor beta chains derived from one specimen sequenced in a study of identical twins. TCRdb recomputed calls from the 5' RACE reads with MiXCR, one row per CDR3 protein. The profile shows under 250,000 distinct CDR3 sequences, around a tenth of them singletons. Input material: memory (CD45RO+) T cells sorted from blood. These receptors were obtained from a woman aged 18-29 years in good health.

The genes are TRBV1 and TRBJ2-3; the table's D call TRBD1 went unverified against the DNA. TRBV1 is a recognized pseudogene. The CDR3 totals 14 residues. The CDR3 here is CTSSLPGCPDTQYF. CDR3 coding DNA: TGCACCAGCAGCCTACCGGGTTGCCCAGATACGCAGTATTTT.

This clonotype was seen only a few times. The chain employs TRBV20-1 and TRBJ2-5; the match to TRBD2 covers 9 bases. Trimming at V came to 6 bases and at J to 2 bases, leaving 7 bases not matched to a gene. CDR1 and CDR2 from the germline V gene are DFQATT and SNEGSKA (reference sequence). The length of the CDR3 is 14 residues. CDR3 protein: CSAPSGGSQETQYF. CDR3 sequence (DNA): TGCAGTGCCCCCAGCGGGGGGTCGCAAGAGACCCAGTACTTC.

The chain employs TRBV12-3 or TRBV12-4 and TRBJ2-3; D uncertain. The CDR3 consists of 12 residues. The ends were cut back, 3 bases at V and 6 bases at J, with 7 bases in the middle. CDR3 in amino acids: CASSFGRDTQYF. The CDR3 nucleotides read TGTGCCAGCAGTTTTGGTCGGGATACGCAGTATTTT.

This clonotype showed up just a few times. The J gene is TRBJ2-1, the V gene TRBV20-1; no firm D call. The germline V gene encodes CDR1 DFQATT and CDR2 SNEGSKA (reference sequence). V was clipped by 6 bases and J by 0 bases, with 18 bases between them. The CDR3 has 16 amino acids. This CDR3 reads CSAKPAEAASYNEQFF. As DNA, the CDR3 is TGCAGTGCCAAACCCGCTGAGGCGGCCTCCTACAATGAGCAGTTCTTC.

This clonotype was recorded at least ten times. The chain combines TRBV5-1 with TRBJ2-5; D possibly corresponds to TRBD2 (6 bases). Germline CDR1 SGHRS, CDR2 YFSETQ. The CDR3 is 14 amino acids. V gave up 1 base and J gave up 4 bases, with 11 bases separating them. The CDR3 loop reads CASSLRGAGETQYF. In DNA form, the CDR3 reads TGCGCCAGCAGCTTGCGCGGGGCTGGAGAGACCCAGTACTTC.

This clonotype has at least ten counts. The CDR3 spells CASSSHRGQGADTQYF. CDR3 DNA: TGTGCCAGCAGTTCCCACAGGGGACAGGGCGCAGATACGCAGTATTTT. This chain links TRBV6-5 with TRBJ2-3; the match to TRBD1 covers 9 bases. Germline loops: CDR1 MNHEY, CDR2 SVGAGI. CDR3 length: 16 residues. Germline trimming cut 4 bases from V and 4 bases from J; bases unmatched to any gene: 9.

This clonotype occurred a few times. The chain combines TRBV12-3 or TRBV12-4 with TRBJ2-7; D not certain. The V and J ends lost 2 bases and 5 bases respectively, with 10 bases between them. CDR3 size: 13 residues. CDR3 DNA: TGTGCCAGCAGTTTAAAACGCCTAAACGAGCAGTACTTC. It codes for CASSLKRLNEQYF.

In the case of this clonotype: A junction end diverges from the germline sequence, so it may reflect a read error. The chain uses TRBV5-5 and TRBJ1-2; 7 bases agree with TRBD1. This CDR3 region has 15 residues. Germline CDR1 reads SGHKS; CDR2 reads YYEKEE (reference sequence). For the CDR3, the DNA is TGTCCCAGCAGCCCCCTAGGACAGGCTAACTATGGCTACACCTTC. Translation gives CPSSPLGQANYGYTF.

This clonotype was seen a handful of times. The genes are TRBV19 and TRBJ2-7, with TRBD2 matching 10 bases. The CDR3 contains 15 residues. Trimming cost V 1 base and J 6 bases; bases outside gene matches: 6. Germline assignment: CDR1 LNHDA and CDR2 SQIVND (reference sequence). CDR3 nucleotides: TGTGCCAGTAGTATAGCGTCGGGACTAGCGAGCGAGCAGTACTTC. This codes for CASSIASGLASEQYF.

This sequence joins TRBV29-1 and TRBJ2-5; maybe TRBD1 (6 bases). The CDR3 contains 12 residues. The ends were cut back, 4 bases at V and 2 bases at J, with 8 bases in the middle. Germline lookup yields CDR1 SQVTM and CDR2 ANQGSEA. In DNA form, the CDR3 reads TGCAGCGTTGCGCAGGGGCAAGAGACCCAGTACTTC. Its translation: CSVAQGQETQYF.

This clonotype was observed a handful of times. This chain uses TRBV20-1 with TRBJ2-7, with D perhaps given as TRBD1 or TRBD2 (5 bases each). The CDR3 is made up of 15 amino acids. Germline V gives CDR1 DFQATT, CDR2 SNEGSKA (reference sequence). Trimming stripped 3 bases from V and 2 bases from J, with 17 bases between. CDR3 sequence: CSASNRRADPYEQYF. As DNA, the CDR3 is TGCAGTGCTAGTAACAGGCGGGCTGATCCCTACGAGCAGTACTTC.

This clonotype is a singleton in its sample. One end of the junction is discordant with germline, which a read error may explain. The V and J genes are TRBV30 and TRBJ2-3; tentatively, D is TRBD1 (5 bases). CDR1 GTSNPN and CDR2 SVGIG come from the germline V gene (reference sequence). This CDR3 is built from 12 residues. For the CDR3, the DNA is TGTGCCTGGAGTGTAGGGCAGACAGCCAGCAATTTT. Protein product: CAWSVGQTASNF.

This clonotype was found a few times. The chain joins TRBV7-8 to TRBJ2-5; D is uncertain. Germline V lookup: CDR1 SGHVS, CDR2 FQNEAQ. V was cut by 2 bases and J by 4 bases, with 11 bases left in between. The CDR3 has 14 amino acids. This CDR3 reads CASSLLRGGETQYF. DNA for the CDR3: TGTGCCAGCAGCTTACTTCGAGGCGGAGAGACCCAGTACTTC. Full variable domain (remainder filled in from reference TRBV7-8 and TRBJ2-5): GAGVSQSPRYKVAKRGQDVALRCDPISGHVSLFWYQQALGQGPEFLTYFQNEAQLDKSGLPSDRFFAERPEGSVSTLKIQRTQQEDSAVYLCASSLLRGGETQYFGPGTRLLVL.

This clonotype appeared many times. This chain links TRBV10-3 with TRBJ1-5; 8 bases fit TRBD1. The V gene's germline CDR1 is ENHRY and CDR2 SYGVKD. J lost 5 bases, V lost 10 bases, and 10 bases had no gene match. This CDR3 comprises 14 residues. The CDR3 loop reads CASADGTGHQPQHF. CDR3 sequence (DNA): TGTGCCAGCGCCGACGGGACAGGACATCAGCCCCAGCATTTT.